The source of this T cell receptor beta chain is a study of tumor-infiltrating lymphocytes in primary liver carcinoma. cDNA specific to TCR beta was made from roughly 500 ng of total RNA, with a constant-region primer employed for priming. For TCR beta, libraries were produced by three nested multiplex PCR rounds using slightly modified ARM-PCR. A C-beta reverse primer and TRBV1-TRBV30 forward primers served in each of the first two PCR rounds, at around 10 cycles apiece. Each CDR3 protein is one row after TCRdb ran MiXCR on the multiplex PCR reads. Of 90,000 to 150,000 distinct CDR3 sequences listed, nearly 70% are singletons. Extraction of RNA together with DNA used about 17-31 mg of unsorted bulk tissue. The CDR3 runs 15 residues. Germline V CDR1 and CDR2: SGHAT, FQNNGV. Details on this clonotype: One end of the junction is discordant with germline, which a read error may explain.

The sequencing sample was made of tumor-adjacent normal liver tissue. This clonotype originated in a woman aged 55-69 years with primary liver carcinoma and hepatitis B virus infection. This chain links TRBV11-2 with TRBJ2-7; weak D call: TRBD2 (5 bases). For the CDR3, the DNA is TGTGTCAGCAGCTTAGATCAACTAGATACCTATGAGCAGTATTTC. Protein product: CVSSLDQLDTYEQYF.